A single sample gave rise to the 15 T cell receptor beta chains below, sequenced in a study of Ad26.COV2.S vaccination and SARS-CoV-2 variants. The data were produced by immunoSEQ multiplex PCR, yet TCRdb's version contains in-frame clones alone and is incomplete. The data contain 500,000 or so clones, 89% of them singletons. The treatment: some 20 received Ad26.COV2.S at low or high dose, single or two shots; roughly five received placebo; per-sample allocation not given. Sampling took place 63 days after the first vaccine or placebo injection. Sample: peripheral blood, taken in a trial of Ad26.COV2.S vaccine versus placebo. Source of these receptors: a person aged 18-65 years who received the Ad26.COV2.S COVID-19 vaccine or a placebo.

This clone was recorded only once. The chain couples TRBV16 to TRBJ2-1; no clear D gene. There are 13 residues in the CDR3. Germline V gene lookup returns CDR1 KGHSY and CDR2 FQNENV. Trimming removed 2 bases from V and 6 bases from J, with 8 bases in between. The CDR3 region is CASSQIYGNEQFF. The CDR3 region has the DNA TGTGCCAGCAGCCAAATATACGGCAATGAGCAGTTCTTC.

This chain connects TRBV19 to TRBJ2-3, with 7 nucleotides matching TRBD2. The trim removed 3 bases at V and 5 bases at J, leaving 11 bases unmatched. Germline loops: CDR1 LNHDA, CDR2 SQIVND (reference sequence). This CDR3 contains 16 residues. CDR3 sequence: CASSIWGGTFGDTQYF. The DNA for the CDR3 is TGTGCCAGTAGTATTTGGGGGGGGACTTTTGGAGATACGCAGTATTTT. Drawing the rest from reference TRBV19 and TRBJ2-3, the complete variable domain is DGGITQSPKYLFRKEGQNVTLSCEQNLNHDAMYWYRQDPGQGLRLIYYSQIVNDFQKGDIAEGYSVSREKKESFPLTVTSAQKNPTAFYLCASSIWGGTFGDTQYFGPGTRLTVL.

V usage is TRBV4-3 and J usage is TRBJ2-3, with D possibly being TRBD2 (5 bases). The CDR3 loop spans 17 amino acids. The ends were cut back, 2 bases at V and 6 bases at J, with 21 bases in the middle. Looked up from germline, CDR1 is LGHNA and CDR2 is YSLEER. The CDR3 sequence is CASSQRSPVPTGDTQYF. The CDR3 DNA sequence: TGCGCCAGCAGCCAAAGATCCCCCGTTCCTACGGGGGATACGCAGTATTTT.

The chain combines TRBV19 with TRBJ1-2; D is undetermined. The length of the CDR3 is 13 residues. Germline V gene data show CDR1 as LNHDA and CDR2 as SQIVND (reference sequence). Trimming took off 5 bases at V and 4 bases at J, with 11 bases between the two ends. The CDR3 DNA reads TGTGCCAGTAGTGAACTCCAGCGCTATGGCTACACCTTC. It translates to CASSELQRYGYTF.

The CDR3 DNA reads TGTGCCACCAGTGACCACGGAGGTTCGGAAGAGCAGTACTTC. Translated: CATSDHGGSEEQYF. The chain links TRBV24-1 to TRBJ2-7, with D maybe TRBD2 (5 bases). Germline-derived CDR1 and CDR2 are KGHDR and SFDVKD. V shed 4 bases and J shed 7 bases, with 16 bases lying between them. There are 14 residues in the CDR3.

The chain joins TRBV6-5 to TRBJ2-2; perhaps TRBD2 as D (6 bases). V gave up 7 bases and J gave up 1 base, with 13 bases separating them. The CDR3 runs 15 residues. Germline CDR1 is MNHEY and CDR2 is SVGAGI. CDR3: CASKRGTMNTGELFF. The CDR3 nucleotides are TGTGCCAGCAAGCGCGGGACGATGAACACCGGGGAGCTGTTTTTT.

With respect to this clone: This sample includes further DNA sequences coding for the same CDR3. The rearrangement uses TRBV3-1 (or the pseudogene TRBV3-2) and TRBJ2-5; 9 bases agree with TRBD1. This CDR3 has 13 residues. V gave up 6 bases and J gave up 5 bases; unmatched junction bases: 4. Germline CDR1 and CDR2: LGHDT and YNNKEL (reference sequence). As DNA, the CDR3 is TGTGCCAGCAGACAGGGGGCGGGGGAGACCCAGTACTTC. Translation: CASRQGAGETQYF.

The chain recombines TRBV14 with TRBJ2-1, with 8 bases that match TRBD2. The CDR3 extends over 18 amino acids. The germline V gene has CDR1 SGHDN and CDR2 FVKESK. V was pared by 1 base and J by 5 bases, with 13 bases of the junction left unmatched. The CDR3: CASSQVKGIAGLDNEQFF. The CDR3 coding sequence is TGTGCCAGCAGCCAAGTGAAGGGTATAGCGGGGTTAGACAATGAGCAGTTCTTC.

This clone was picked up one time. The chain recombines TRBV19 with TRBJ2-2; D not resolved. Trimming took 7 bases from V and 0 from J, leaving 15 bases between them. This CDR3 comprises 16 residues. CDR1 and CDR2 from the germline V gene are LNHDA and SQIVND (reference sequence). CDR3 bases: TGTGCCAGTACCCCCCGGTTTGGGGCGAACACCGGGGAGCTGTTTTTT. This codes for CASTPRFGANTGELFF.

The rearrangement uses TRBV5-1 and TRBJ2-1, with 13 bases lining up with TRBD2. The germline V gene has CDR1 SGHRS and CDR2 YFSETQ. The CDR3 extends over 15 amino acids. Unmatched junction bases numbered 5, after V lost 3 bases and J lost 8 bases. CDR3 DNA sequence: TGCGCCAGCAGCTCGGGACTAGCGGGAAGTGATGAGCAGTTCTTC. Translating gives CASSSGLAGSDEQFF.

J is TRBJ1-2 and V is TRBV3-1 (or the pseudogene TRBV3-2); D unresolved. The CDR3 runs 13 residues. V lost 6 bases and J 3 bases, leaving 11 bases between the germline ends. Germline-derived CDR1 and CDR2 are LGHDT and YNNKEL (reference sequence). This chain's CDR3 is CASSPGPHYGYTF. CDR3 nucleotide sequence: TGTGCCAGCAGTCCTGGCCCTCACTATGGCTACACCTTC.

V and J are TRBV18 and TRBJ1-1, with D possibly matching TRBD1 (5 bases). V dropped 3 bases and J dropped 10 bases, with 18 bases sitting between them. CDR1 and CDR2 from the germline V gene are KGHSH and LQKENI. CDR3 length: 14 amino acids. This CDR3 is CASSPLTVSRGAFF. In DNA form, the CDR3 reads TGTGCCAGCTCACCGCTAACGGTCTCAAGGGGAGCTTTCTTT.

V usage is TRBV19 and J usage is TRBJ1-5; 11 bases line up with TRBD1. Germline CDR1 LNHDA, CDR2 SQIVND (reference sequence). This CDR3 is 18 amino acids long. V was pared by 6 bases and J by 0 bases, with 10 bases of the junction left unmatched. In DNA form, the CDR3 reads TGTGCCAGTAGCCGGGACAGGGGGGATGTTTATAGCAATCAGCCCCAGCATTTT. It encodes CASSRDRGDVYSNQPQHF.

The V and J genes are TRBV6-5 and TRBJ1-2, with 8 bases fitting TRBD1. V trimming: 8 bases; J trimming: 8 bases; junction bases outside the gene matches: 10. Germline CDR1 MNHEY, CDR2 SVGAGI. This CDR3 region has 13 residues. CDR3 sequence (DNA): TGTGCCAGCTTTGACAGGGGAATCGGGGGCTACACCTTC. It specifies CASFDRGIGGYTF.

This chain uses TRBV10-3 with TRBJ2-7; a possible D gene is TRBD1 (6 bases). V was cut by 3 bases and J by 6 bases, with 12 bases left in between. Germline CDR1 and CDR2: ENHRY and SYGVKD. The CDR3 runs 13 residues. This chain's CDR3 is CAISDWGRVEQYF. CDR3 DNA: TGTGCCATCAGTGATTGGGGGCGCGTCGAGCAGTACTTC.